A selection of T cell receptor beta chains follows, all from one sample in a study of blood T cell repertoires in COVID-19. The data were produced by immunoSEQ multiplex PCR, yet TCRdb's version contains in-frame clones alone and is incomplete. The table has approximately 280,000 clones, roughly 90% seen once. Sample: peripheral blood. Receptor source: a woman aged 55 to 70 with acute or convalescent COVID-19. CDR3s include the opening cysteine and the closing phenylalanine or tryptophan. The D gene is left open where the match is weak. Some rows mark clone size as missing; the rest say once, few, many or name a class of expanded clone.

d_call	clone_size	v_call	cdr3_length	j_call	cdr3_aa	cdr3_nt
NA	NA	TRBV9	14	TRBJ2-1	CASTTGSSYNEQFF	TGTGCCAGCACCACAGGGAGCTCCTACAATGAGCAGTTCTTC
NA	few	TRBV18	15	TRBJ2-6	CASSPLGSGANVLTF	TGTGCCAGCTCACCCCTCGGTTCTGGGGCCAACGTCCTGACTTTC
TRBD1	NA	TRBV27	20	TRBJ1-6	CASSLGGDRAGFSYNSPLHF	TGTGCCAGCAGTTTGGGAGGAGACAGGGCTGGTTTTTCCTATAATTCACCCCTCCACTTT
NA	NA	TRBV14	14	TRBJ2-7	CASSLYRDSYEQYF	TGTGCCAGCAGCTTGTATCGGGACTCCTACGAGCAGTACTTC
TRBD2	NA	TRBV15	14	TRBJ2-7	CATSLAGGSYEQYF	TGTGCCACCAGCTTAGCGGGAGGCAGTTACGAGCAGTACTTC
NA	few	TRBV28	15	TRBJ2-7	CASSLPQASSYEQYF	TGTGCCAGCAGTTTACCGCAGGCGAGCTCCTACGAGCAGTACTTC
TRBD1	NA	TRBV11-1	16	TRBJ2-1	CASSLAHRGSYNEQFF	TGTGCCAGCAGCTTAGCCCACAGGGGGTCTTACAATGAGCAGTTCTTC
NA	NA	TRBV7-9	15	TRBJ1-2	CASSFVGRGFYGYTF	TGTGCCAGCAGCTTCGTGGGGCGGGGATTCTATGGCTACACCTTC
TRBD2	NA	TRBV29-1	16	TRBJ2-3	CSVTSGLAGGPDTQYF	TGCAGCGTTACATCGGGACTAGCGGGGGGCCCCGATACGCAGTATTTT
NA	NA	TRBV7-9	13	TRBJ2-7	CASSSDQPGEQYF	TGTGCCAGCAGCTCCGACCAACCAGGCGAGCAGTACTTC
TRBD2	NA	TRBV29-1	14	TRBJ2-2	CSAATSANTGELFF	TGCAGCGCTGCGACTAGCGCAAACACCGGGGAGCTGTTTTTT
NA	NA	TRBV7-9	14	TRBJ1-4	CASTQLELGEKLFF	TGTGCCAGCACCCAACTGGAACTAGGTGAAAAACTGTTTTTT
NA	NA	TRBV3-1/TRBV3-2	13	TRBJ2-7	CASTLSGAYEQYF	TGTGCCAGCACTCTCTCGGGGGCCTACGAGCAGTACTTC
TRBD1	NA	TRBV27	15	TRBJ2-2	CASSLHRGRIGELFF	TGTGCCAGCAGTTTACACAGGGGGAGGATCGGGGAGCTGTTTTTT
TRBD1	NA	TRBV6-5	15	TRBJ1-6	CASIPGTGGNSPLHF	TGTGCCAGCATCCCAGGGACAGGGGGAAATTCACCCCTCCACTTT
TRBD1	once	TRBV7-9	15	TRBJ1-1	CASSSWTGPGTEAFF	TGTGCCAGCAGCTCCTGGACAGGACCGGGAACTGAAGCTTTCTTT
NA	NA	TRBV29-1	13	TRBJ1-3	CSVSWSSGNTIYF	TGCAGCGTGAGTTGGAGCTCTGGAAACACCATATATTTT
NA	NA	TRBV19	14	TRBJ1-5	CASSISGGPEPQHF	TGTGCCAGTAGTATAAGTGGGGGCCCGGAGCCCCAGCATTTT
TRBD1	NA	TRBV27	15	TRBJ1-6	CASSPPTGFGSPLHF	TGTGCCAGCAGTCCACCGACAGGGTTTGGTTCACCCCTCCACTTT
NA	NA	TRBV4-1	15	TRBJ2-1	CASSPGLGGPNEQFF	TGCGCCAGCAGCCCCGGACTAGGGGGGCCCAATGAGCAGTTCTTC
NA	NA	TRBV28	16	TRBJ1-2	CASSLRPGDYNYGYTF	TGTGCCAGCAGTCTAAGGCCAGGTGATTATAACTATGGCTACACCTTC
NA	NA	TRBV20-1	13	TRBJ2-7	CSASSSGPHEQYF	TGCAGTGCTAGTAGCAGCGGGCCCCACGAGCAGTACTTC
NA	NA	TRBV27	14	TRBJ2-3	CASSTGSFIDTQYF	TGTGCCAGCAGTACAGGGAGCTTTATAGATACGCAGTATTTT
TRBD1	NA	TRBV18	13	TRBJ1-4	CASSQGADEKLFF	TGTGCCAGCTCACAGGGGGCTGATGAAAAACTGTTTTTT
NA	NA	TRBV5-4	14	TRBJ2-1	CASLRKEGKNEQFF	TGTGCCAGCTTGAGGAAGGAGGGGAAGAATGAGCAGTTCTTC
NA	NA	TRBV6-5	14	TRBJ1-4	CASSFEPTNEKLFF	TGTGCCAGCAGTTTCGAGCCCACTAATGAAAAACTGTTTTTT
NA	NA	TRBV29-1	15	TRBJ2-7	CSVAGSRFGIYEQYF	TGCAGCGTTGCCGGCAGCAGGTTCGGAATCTACGAGCAGTACTTC
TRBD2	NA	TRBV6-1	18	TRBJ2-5	CASSEALLAGVPQETQYF	TGTGCCAGCAGTGAAGCGCTTCTAGCGGGGGTGCCCCAAGAGACCCAGTACTTC
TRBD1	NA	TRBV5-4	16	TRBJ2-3	CASSLEPQGAQNTQYF	TGTGCCAGCAGCTTAGAACCTCAGGGGGCGCAAAATACGCAGTATTTT
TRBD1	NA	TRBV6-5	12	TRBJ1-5	CASKQGNQPQHF	TGTGCCAGCAAACAGGGGAATCAGCCCCAGCATTTT
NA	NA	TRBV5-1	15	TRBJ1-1	CASSLYTGSHTEAFF	TGCGCCAGCAGCTTGTACACAGGCAGTCACACTGAAGCTTTCTTT
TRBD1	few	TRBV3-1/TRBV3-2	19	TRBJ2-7	CASSQVVWQGATPDYEQYF	TGTGCCAGCAGCCAAGTTGTCTGGCAGGGGGCGACCCCTGACTACGAGCAGTACTTC
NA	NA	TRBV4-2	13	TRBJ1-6	CASSQAYVLPLHF	TGTGCCAGCAGCCAAGCCTACGTGCTACCCCTCCACTTT
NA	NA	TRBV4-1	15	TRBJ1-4	CASLSRVGGREKLFF	TGCGCCAGTCTCTCGAGGGTCGGGGGGCGTGAAAAACTGTTTTTT
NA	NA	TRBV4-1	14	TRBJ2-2	CASSQGANTGELFF	TGCGCCAGCAGCCAGGGGGCAAACACCGGGGAGCTGTTTTTT
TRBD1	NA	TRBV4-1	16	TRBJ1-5	CASSQEGTGVNQPQHF	TGCGCCAGCAGCCAAGAAGGGACAGGCGTGAATCAGCCCCAGCATTTT
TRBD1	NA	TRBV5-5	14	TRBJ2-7	CASSARTGGYEQYF	TGTGCCAGCAGCGCCCGGACAGGGGGCTACGAGCAGTACTTC
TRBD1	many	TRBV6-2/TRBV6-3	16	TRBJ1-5	CASSPGDRDGGQPQHF	TGTGCCAGCAGTCCAGGGGACAGGGATGGGGGGCAGCCCCAGCATTTT
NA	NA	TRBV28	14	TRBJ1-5	CATLRRASNQPQHF	TGTGCCACTCTTCGGAGGGCTAGCAATCAGCCCCAGCATTTT
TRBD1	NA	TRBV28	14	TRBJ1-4	CASRETGPNEKLFF	TGTGCCAGCAGGGAGACAGGGCCGAATGAAAAACTGTTTTTT
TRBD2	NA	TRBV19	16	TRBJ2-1	CASSILGRAGYNEQFF	TGTGCCAGTAGTATATTGGGGAGGGCGGGCTACAATGAGCAGTTCTTC
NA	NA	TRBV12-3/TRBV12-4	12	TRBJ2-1	CASSFLEIGAFF	TGTGCCAGCAGTTTCCTAGAAATAGGGGCCTTCTTC
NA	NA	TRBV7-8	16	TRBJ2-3	CASAPTLARETDTQYF	TGTGCCAGCGCTCCCACTCTAGCGAGGGAGACAGATACGCAGTATTTT
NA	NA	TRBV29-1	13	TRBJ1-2	CSVEDRKKYGYTF	TGCAGCGTCGAAGACAGGAAGAAGTATGGCTACACCTTC
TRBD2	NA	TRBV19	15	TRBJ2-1	CASSKSGIATLSKFF	TGTGCCAGTAGTAAGAGCGGGATCGCCACATTGAGCAAGTTCTTC
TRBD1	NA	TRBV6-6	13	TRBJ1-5	CASRTGMGQPQHF	TGTGCCAGCAGGACAGGGATGGGTCAGCCCCAGCATTTT